What follows are 17 T cell receptor beta chains derived from one specimen sequenced in a study of CD8 T cells in Susac syndrome. RNA in amounts of roughly 0.5 to 1 ug was reverse transcribed with random hexamers. TCRdb reprocessed the immunoSEQ multiplex PCR reads via MiXCR and lists one record per CDR3 protein. The sample consists of hundreds of thousands of distinct CDR3 sequences, roughly 94% of them appearing once. Sample: CD4+ T cells from PBMCs. The receptors here all came from a human donor with multiple sclerosis.

The J gene is TRBJ2-7, the V gene TRBV23-1, with 7 bases that match TRBD1. TRBV23-1 is an ORF, and what it does is uncertain. This CDR3 region has 14 residues. The V gene end was trimmed by 5 bases and the J gene end by 1 base; junction bases not matched to a gene: 5. CDR3 sequence (DNA): TGCGCCAGCAGTGATAAGGGACAGTCCTACGAGCAGTACTTC. This codes for CASSDKGQSYEQYF.

The rearrangement joins TRBV30 to TRBJ2-1, with 8 positions matching TRBD2. This CDR3 is built from 16 residues. Trimming removed 3 bases from V and 9 bases from J; junction bases left unmatched: 16. Per the germline V gene, CDR1 is GTSNPN and CDR2 is SVGIG (reference sequence). The CDR3 DNA follows: TGTGCCTGGAGCCGGGGGGGCCGGAAAGCGATAAGTGAGCAGTTCTTC. Its protein is CAWSRGGRKAISEQFF.

The rearrangement joins TRBV6-2 or TRBV6-3 to TRBJ2-3; TRBD2 matches at 7 bases. After removal of 11 bases from V and 2 bases from J, the junction contained 10 bases not matched to a gene. The V gene's germline CDR1 is MNHEY and CDR2 SVGEGT. CDR3 length: 14 residues. The DNA for the CDR3 is TGTGCCGCCTCCCCTAGCGGCTACACAGATACGCAGTATTTT. Translation: CAASPSGYTDTQYF.

The J gene is TRBJ1-1, the V gene TRBV29-1; tentatively, D is TRBD1 (5 bases). The ends were cut back, 4 bases at V and 1 base at J, with 13 bases in the middle. The CDR3 is 14 amino acids. Germline V CDR1 and CDR2: SQVTM, ANQGSEA. The CDR3 region is CSVVVTGGNTEAFF. CDR3 DNA sequence: TGCAGCGTTGTAGTCACAGGAGGGAACACTGAAGCTTTCTTT.

This chain links TRBV30 with TRBJ1-1, with D uncertain. CDR1 and CDR2 (germline): GTSNPN, SVGIG (reference sequence). With 2 bases removed from V and 10 bases from J, the gap between germline ends came to 23 bases. The CDR3 covers 15 residues. For the CDR3, the DNA is TGTGCCTGGAGTCTTTTAGGGCCCTCCAACGCGCCAGCTTTCTTT. The encoded protein is CAWSLLGPSNAPAFF. The full variable domain, in which reference TRBV30 and TRBJ1-1 provide the parts outside the CDR3, is SQTIHQWPATLVQPVGSPLSLECTVEGTSNPNLYWYRQAAGRGLQLLFYSVGIGQISSEVPQNLSASRPQDRQFILSSKKLLLSDSGFYLCAWSLLGPSNAPAFFGQGTRLTVV.

The chain carries TRBV25-1 and TRBJ2-4; 10 bases align to TRBD1. Germline CDR1 reads MGHDK; CDR2 reads SYGVNS. The V and J ends lost 3 bases and 8 bases, in that order; junction bases with no gene match: 7. The CDR3 extends over 15 amino acids. For the CDR3, the DNA is TGTGCCAGCAGTGATCCAAGGACAGGGGGAGACATTCAGTACTTC. Translation gives CASSDPRTGGDIQYF.

The genes are TRBV5-1 and TRBJ2-6; the match to TRBD2 covers 7 bases. Trimming took 4 bases from V and 0 from J; bases not matched to a gene: 7. This CDR3 spans 17 amino acids. CDR1 SGHRS and CDR2 YFSETQ come from the germline V gene. CDR3 nucleotide sequence: TGCGCCAGCAGCCCCCCGGGAGGCTTCTCTGGGGCCAACGTCCTGACTTTC. It is translated as CASSPPGGFSGANVLTF.

The V gene is TRBV2, the J gene TRBJ2-1; TRBD1 is a possible D gene (6 bases). V was pared by 6 bases and J by 12 bases, with 12 bases between. This CDR3 is 11 amino acids long. Per germline, CDR1 SNHLY and CDR2 FYNNEI. CDR3 sequence (DNA): TGTGCCAGCAGCGCGCAGGGGACGCAGTTCTTC. This translates into CASSAQGTQFF.

This chain uses TRBV29-1 with TRBJ2-1; 8 bases are a match to TRBD2. CDR3 length: 12 amino acids. Looked up from germline, CDR1 is SQVTM and CDR2 is ANQGSEA. V lost 7 bases and J lost 9; bases outside the gene matches: 8. CDR3 bases: TGCAGCGCGAAAGGACGGGGGGGTGAGCAGTTCTTC. Its protein is CSAKGRGGEQFF.

The V call is TRBV2, the J call TRBJ2-7; possibly TRBD1 or TRBD2 for D (5 bases each). Trimming took off 7 bases at V and 4 bases at J, with 29 bases between the two ends. CDR3 length: 18 residues. Germline V CDR1 and CDR2: SNHLY, FYNNEI. Written as DNA, the CDR3 is TGTGCCAGCACCGGGGCCTACTCTCGGGGCCGCGGAAGGTACGAGCAGTACGTC. Translated, it gives CASTGAYSRGRGRYEQYV.

The V and J genes are TRBV5-1 and TRBJ2-5; D unresolved. This CDR3 comprises 14 residues. Germline values: CDR1 SGHRS, CDR2 YFSETQ. Deletions cut 0 bases from V and 1 base from J, with 7 bases between. Written as DNA, the CDR3 is TGCGCCAGCAGCTTGGCGGCTTCCCAAGAGACCCAGTACTTC. It encodes CASSLAASQETQYF.

The chain is built from TRBV30 and TRBJ2-3; a possible D gene is TRBD2 (5 bases). Germline CDR1 reads GTSNPN; CDR2 reads SVGIG (reference sequence). The CDR3 is made up of 14 amino acids. The V and J ends lost 4 bases and 2 bases respectively, with 13 bases between them. Written as DNA, the CDR3 is TGTGCCTGGACCCCCGGGGTGGACACAGATACGCAGTATTTT. As protein: CAWTPGVDTDTQYF.

This clonotype was picked up one time. The J gene is TRBJ2-1, the V gene TRBV29-1; either TRBD1 or TRBD2 may supply D (5 bases each). The germline V gene encodes CDR1 SQVTM and CDR2 ANQGSEA. The CDR3 is made up of 12 amino acids. Trimming took 4 bases from V and 9 from J, leaving 13 bases between them. CDR3 bases: TGCAGCGTTGGGGGACCCTCAGCTGAGCAGTTCTTC. Its translation: CSVGGPSAEQFF.

The chain has TRBV7-9 and TRBJ2-7, with D perhaps being TRBD1 or TRBD2 (5 bases each). This CDR3 comprises 14 residues. Germline loops: CDR1 SEHNR, CDR2 FQNEAQ (reference sequence). V was cut by 5 bases and J by 5 bases, with 16 bases left in between. The CDR3 reads CASSRWDGHHEQYV. CDR3 in DNA: TGTGCCAGCAGCCGTTGGGACGGGCATCACGAGCAGTACGTC.

This clonotype was seen once. J is TRBJ2-5 and V is TRBV18; possible D gene TRBD2, 6 bases. V lost 3 bases and J lost 5, with 10 bases in between. In germline, CDR1 is KGHSH, CDR2 LQKENI. The CDR3 consists of 13 residues. CDR3 coding DNA: TGTGCCAGCTCACCCGCCAGCGGGGAGACCCAGTACTTC. This translates into CASSPASGETQYF.

The chain recombines TRBV10-3 with TRBJ1-1; D remains ambiguous. The length of the CDR3 is 13 residues. The V and J ends lost 4 bases and 3 bases respectively, with 9 bases between them. The germline V gene has CDR1 ENHRY and CDR2 SYGVKD. The DNA for the CDR3 is TGTGCCATCAGTGGGTCCTGGGACACTGAAGCTTTCTTT. It yields the protein CAISGSWDTEAFF.

The chain carries TRBV5-1 and TRBJ1-1; no reliable D call. The V gene's germline CDR1 is SGHRS and CDR2 YFSETQ. The length of the CDR3 is 15 residues. V lost 0 bases and J lost 2, with 11 bases in between. The CDR3 sequence: CASSLDGSTNTEAFF. The CDR3, as DNA: TGCGCCAGCAGCTTGGATGGCAGTACAAACACTGAAGCTTTCTTT. The complete variable domain, with remaining parts taken from reference TRBV5-1 and TRBJ1-1, reads KAGVTQTPRYLIKTRGQQVTLSCSPISGHRSVSWYQQTPGQGLQFLFEYFSETQRNKGNFPGRFSGRQFSNSRSEMNVSTLELGDSALYLCASSLDGSTNTEAFFGQGTRLTVV.